A single sample gave rise to the 29 T cell receptor beta chains below, sequenced in a study of Tregs in tolerant kidney transplant recipients. Using immunoSEQ multiplex PCR, the repertoire was profiled, and TCRdb retains in-frame clones only, with some absent. The listing contains tens of thousands of clones. The nonmyeloablative bone marrow transplants came from related graft donors, with transient mixed chimerism. Sequenced material: CD4+ T cells from blood (PBMCs), taken 24 months after the transplant. The source is a human patient who received a combined kidney and bone marrow transplant. Some of the T cells may derive from the graft donor.

Details on this clone: Coverage ceases 3 residues before the CDR3 finishes, and the germline J gene fills in the end. This chain links TRBV30 with TRBJ2-2, with 11 nucleotides matching TRBD2. The length of the CDR3 is 17 residues. The V gene end was trimmed by 7 bases and the J gene end by 0 bases; junction bases not matched to a gene: 10. CDR1 and CDR2 (germline): GTSNPN, SVGIG (reference sequence). CDR3 sequence: CASPGLAASPNTGELFF. The covered CDR3 bases are TGTGCCTCTCCGGGACTAGCGGCCTCTCCGAACACCGGGGAG.

Notes on this clone: The missing CDR3 end, 3 residues past where the read stops, is filled in from the germline J gene. This chain connects TRBV29-1 to TRBJ1-1, with 7 bases fitting TRBD1. This CDR3 contains 13 residues. Germline V gives CDR1 SQVTM, CDR2 ANQGSEA. V dropped 5 bases and J dropped 4; count of bases not matched to a gene: 7. This CDR3 is CSVKRGRSTEAFF. CDR3 DNA (partial): TGCAGCGTTAAGAGGGGGCGTAGCACTGAA.

Turning to this clone: Sequencing ends 3 residues short of the CDR3 end; the germline J gene provides the rest. The chain combines TRBV7-2 with TRBJ1-2; D might be TRBD1 (6 bases). V lost 2 bases and J lost 0, with 10 bases in between. CDR3 length equals 15 residues. CDR1 and CDR2 from the germline V gene are SGHTA and FQGNSA. This CDR3 is CASSLRTATNYGYTF. The sequenced CDR3 bases are TGTGCCAGCAGCTTAAGGACAGCGACTAACTATGGC.

Comments on this clone: The observed sequence ends 3 residues before the CDR3 terminus, with the missing tail filled in from the germline J gene. The chain joins TRBV5-6 to TRBJ1-4; possibly TRBD1 for D (5 bases). With 3 bases removed from V and 8 bases from J, the gap between germline ends came to 11 bases. This CDR3 is 13 amino acids long. CDR1 is SGHDT and CDR2 is YYEEEE in the germline V gene. The CDR3 reads CASSWGGGEKLFF. CDR3 DNA, as far as it was read: TGTGCCAGCAGCTGGGGGGGAGGAGAAAAA.

Turning to this clone: From the germline J gene comes the end of the CDR3, since the read stops 3 residues before it. This chain connects TRBV6-2 or TRBV6-3 to TRBJ1-1; a weak D match, TRBD1 (6 bases). Germline CDR1 reads MNHEY; CDR2 reads SVGEGT. Between the trimmed V and J ends, which lost 2 bases and 5 bases, there was a span of 15 bases. This CDR3 is 15 amino acids long. The covered CDR3 bases are TGTGCCAGCAGTTACGGCCCCAGGGGAAGTACTGAA. Its translation: CASSYGPRGSTE. The CDR3, in full, reads CASSYGPRGSTEAFF.

With respect to this clone: The read comes to an end 3 residues before the CDR3 does, leaving the germline J gene to fill in the end. The chain links TRBV2 to TRBJ2-2, with D possibly TRBD1 on 5 matching bases. Per the germline V gene, CDR1 is SNHLY and CDR2 is FYNNEI. Trimming took 3 bases from V and 3 from J, leaving 8 bases between them. The CDR3 runs 14 residues. The sequenced CDR3 bases are TGTGCCAGCAGTGAGACAGCGTACACCGGGGAG. The encoded protein is CASSETAYTGE. The whole CDR3 is CASSETAYTGELFF.

In the case of this clone: The read finishes 3 residues shy of the CDR3 end, and the germline J gene is used to complete it. This chain uses TRBV6-1 with TRBJ2-1, with 7 bases fitting TRBD1. J gave up 0 bases and V 2 bases, and 10 bases lay outside the gene matches. Germline V gives CDR1 MNHNS, CDR2 SASEGT. This CDR3 has 18 residues. The covered CDR3 bases are TGTGCCAGCAGTGAACCGCGCTCAGGGGGAAGCTCCTACAATGAG. Its translation is CASSEPRSGGSSYNE. The complete CDR3 reads CASSEPRSGGSSYNEQFF.

For this clone: The read stops 3 residues short of the end of the CDR3; the missing end is completed from the germline J gene. The rearrangement joins TRBV20-1 to TRBJ2-2, with 9 bases that match TRBD1. V was clipped by 1 base and J by 7 bases; unmatched bases: 10. Germline loops: CDR1 DFQATT, CDR2 SNEGSKA (reference sequence). The CDR3 loop spans 16 amino acids. Partial CDR3 DNA: TGCAGTGCTAGAGTGGGGGGGACAGGGTCTATCGGGGAG. Protein: CSARVGGTGSIGE. The full CDR3 reads CSARVGGTGSIGELFF.

Here the CDR3 reads CASSARWGELWNEKLFF. Incomplete CDR3 DNA: TGCGCCAGCAGTGCCCGCTGGGGCGAGTTATGGAATGAAAAA. The J gene is TRBJ1-4, the V gene TRBV23-1; possible D gene TRBD1, 5 bases. Coverage ceases 3 residues before the CDR3 finishes, and the germline J gene fills in the end. TRBV23-1 counts as an open reading frame of uncertain function. The CDR3 has 17 amino acids. V lost 5 bases and J 5 bases, leaving 21 bases between the germline ends.

A word on this clone: The read terminates 3 residues ahead of where the CDR3 ends, so the germline J gene completes it. The chain links TRBV7-9 to TRBJ2-2; 9 bases align to TRBD1. CDR1 is SEHNR and CDR2 is FQNEAQ in the germline V gene (reference sequence). The length of the CDR3 is 15 residues. V dropped 1 base and J dropped 6; count of bases not matched to a gene: 3. The covered CDR3 bases are TGTGCCAGCAGCTTAGGGACAGGGGAGTCCGGGGAG. Its translation is CASSLGTGESGE. The whole CDR3 is CASSLGTGESGELFF. Combining the CDR3 with reference TRBV7-9 and TRBJ2-2 gives the whole variable domain DTGVSQNPRHKITKRGQNVTFRCDPISEHNRLYWYRQTLGQGPEFLTYFQNEAQLEKSRLLSDRFSAERPKGSFSTLEIQRTEQGDSAMYLCASSLGTGESGELFFGEGSRLTVL.

With regard to this clone: With the read ending 3 residues before the CDR3 end, the germline J gene is used to fill in that end. The gene calls are TRBV20-1 and TRBJ2-1, with 7 nucleotides matching TRBD2. V lost 3 bases to trimming and J lost 4 bases; unmatched junction nucleotides: 15. This CDR3 comprises 17 residues. Per the germline V gene, CDR1 is DFQATT and CDR2 is SNEGSKA (reference sequence). The CDR3 sequence: CSASYMAGAQPYNEQFF. CDR3 DNA (partial): TGCAGTGCTAGTTATATGGCGGGAGCGCAACCTTACAATGAG.

A note on this clone: The CDR3 end is not reached by the read, which stops 3 residues before it; the germline J gene fills it in. The chain has TRBV2 and TRBJ2-1; 13 bases are a match to TRBD2. Germline values: CDR1 SNHLY, CDR2 FYNNEI. This CDR3 comprises 14 residues. The trim removed 6 bases at V and 8 bases at J, leaving 4 bases unmatched. CDR3 sequence: CASRGTSGDYEQFF. The CDR3 DNA, read in part, is TGTGCCAGCAGAGGGACTAGCGGGGACTATGAG.

About this clone: The CDR3 extends 3 residues past the end of the read, so its final part is completed from the germline J gene. The chain carries TRBV7-2 and TRBJ2-5; weak D call: TRBD1 (6 bases). There are 15 residues in the CDR3. The germline V and J ends were trimmed by 5 bases and 1 base, with 14 bases remaining between them. CDR1 is SGHTA, CDR2 FQGNSA, per germline. CDR3 loop: CASSTQGFRQETQYF. The CDR3 DNA, read in part, is TGTGCCAGCAGCACCCAGGGGTTTCGCCAAGAGACC.

In regard to this clone: The read halts 3 residues ahead of the CDR3 end, with the missing end drawn from the germline J gene. The rearrangement links TRBV19 to TRBJ2-3; 7 bases map to TRBD2. The trim removed 5 bases at V and 5 bases at J, leaving 7 bases unmatched. Per germline, CDR1 LNHDA and CDR2 SQIVND (reference sequence). This CDR3 is 14 amino acids long. The CDR3 spells CASSGGGLGDTQYF. The part of the CDR3 DNA that was read is TGTGCCAGTAGTGGGGGGGGTCTAGGAGATACG.

Note on this clone: The sequence runs out 3 residues before the end of the CDR3; the remainder is reconstructed from the germline J gene. The chain has TRBV20-1 and TRBJ2-5; a possible D gene is TRBD2 (7 bases). Germline-derived CDR1 and CDR2 are DFQATT and SNEGSKA (reference sequence). The germline V and J ends were trimmed by 0 bases and 4 bases, with 9 bases remaining between them. This CDR3 has 13 amino acids. The sequenced CDR3 bases are TGCAGTGCTAGAGAAGGGGGGGCAGAGACC. It specifies CSAREGGAET. The CDR3 in its entirety is CSAREGGAETQYF.

As for this clone: At one end, the junction sequence differs from germline, possibly due to a read error. Sequencing ends 3 residues short of the CDR3 end; the germline J gene provides the rest. The chain is built from TRBV30 and TRBJ2-7, with 8 bases identical to TRBD1. There are 14 residues in the CDR3. Germline V gene sequence: CDR1 GTSNPN, CDR2 SVGIG (reference sequence). The CDR3 here is CAGRRAGGFYEQYF. The sequenced CDR3 bases are TGTGCCGGGAGGAGGGCAGGGGGCTTCTACGAG. The whole variable domain, remainder taken from reference TRBV30 and TRBJ2-7, is SQTIHQWPATLVQPVGSPLSLECTVEGTSNPNLYWYRQAAGRGLQLLFYSVGIGQISSEVPQNLSASRPQDRQFILSSKKLLLSDSGFYLCAGRRAGGFYEQYFGPGTRLTVT.

Notes on this clone: The read falls 3 residues short of the CDR3 end, and the missing part is taken from the germline J gene. The V gene is TRBV14, the J gene TRBJ2-3; maybe TRBD2 (6 bases). This CDR3 is 15 amino acids long. V gave up 0 bases and J gave up 1 base, with 8 bases separating them. CDR1 SGHDN and CDR2 FVKESK come from the germline V gene. The CDR3 bases that were read are TGTGCCAGCAGCCAAGATTGGGGGGGCACAGATACG. This encodes CASSQDWGGTDT. The CDR3 reads in full as CASSQDWGGTDTQYF.

Concerning this clone: The DNA ends 3 residues before the CDR3 does, and the rest of the CDR3 is filled in from the germline J gene. The genes are TRBV20-1 and TRBJ2-3, with TRBD2 matching over 13 bases. This CDR3 contains 15 residues. CDR1 and CDR2 (germline): DFQATT, SNEGSKA (reference sequence). With V trimmed by 7 bases and J by 4 bases, 8 bases remained unmatched. The covered CDR3 bases are TGCAGTGTTGAGGGACTAGCGGGAAAATCAGATACG. Its translation: CSVEGLAGKSDT. The whole CDR3 sequence is CSVEGLAGKSDTQYF.

A remark on this clone: The CDR3 is cut off 3 residues early in the read; its end comes from the germline J gene. The V and J genes are TRBV10-2 and TRBJ2-3; 10 nucleotides match TRBD2. This CDR3 has 15 amino acids. The germline gives CDR1 WSHSY, CDR2 SAAADI. CDR3 protein: CASRLPGLAGVSQYF. Incomplete CDR3 DNA: TGCGCCAGCAGACTCCCAGGCCTAGCGGGAGTCTCG.

Notes on this clone: The CDR3 end lies 3 residues beyond the end of the read and is filled in from the germline J gene. V usage is TRBV30 and J usage is TRBJ1-1, with a possible D match to TRBD1 (5 bases). Between the trimmed V and J ends, which lost 2 bases and 1 base, there was a span of 8 bases. Germline CDR1 is GTSNPN and CDR2 is SVGIG (reference sequence). The CDR3 consists of 13 residues. CDR3: CAWSTGGNTEAFF. The DNA read from the CDR3 is TGTGCCTGGAGTACGGGGGGGAACACTGAA.

A word on this clone: The read stops 3 residues short of the end of the CDR3; the missing end is completed from the germline J gene. This chain connects TRBV5-4 to TRBJ2-5, with D hard to call. This CDR3 is 12 amino acids long. V shed 3 bases and J shed 4 bases, with 7 bases lying between them. Germline V lookup: CDR1 SGHNT, CDR2 YYREEE (reference sequence). Incomplete CDR3 DNA: TGTGCCAGCAGCTACACGGGAGAGACC. Translating it yields CASSYTGET. The full CDR3 protein reads CASSYTGETQYF.

For this clone: Read sequence stops 3 residues before the CDR3 end, and the germline J gene provides the missing end. The rearrangement joins TRBV19 to TRBJ1-5; tentative D call: TRBD1 (6 bases). The length of the CDR3 is 17 residues. The germline V gene encodes CDR1 LNHDA and CDR2 SQIVND (reference sequence). The germline V and J ends were trimmed by 2 bases and 6 bases, with 20 bases remaining between them. CDR3: CASSIRQAKKMGQPQHF. CDR3 bases read: TGTGCCAGTAGTATAAGACAGGCCAAGAAGATGGGTCAGCCC.

Here the CDR3 reads CASSPQSSGAPYEQFF. CDR3 DNA, as far as it was read: TGTGCCAGCTCACCTCAGTCTAGCGGGGCCCCCTATGAG. The chain recombines TRBV18 with TRBJ2-1, with 9 bases aligning to TRBD2. The CDR3 end falls 3 residues outside the read, so it is completed with the germline J gene. The CDR3 consists of 16 residues. Unmatched junction bases numbered 11, after V lost 3 bases and J lost 8 bases. Germline V gene lookup returns CDR1 KGHSH and CDR2 LQKENI.

For this clone: The CDR3 end lies 3 residues beyond the end of the read and is filled in from the germline J gene. The gene calls are TRBV19 and TRBJ1-1, with 7 bases that match TRBD1. Germline CDR1 reads LNHDA; CDR2 reads SQIVND (reference sequence). The ends lost 6 bases at V and 2 bases at J; junction bases unmatched: 9. The CDR3 is made up of 15 amino acids. The covered CDR3 bases are TGTGCCAGTAGAACCCTGGACAGGCCTAACACTGAA. Protein product: CASRTLDRPNTE. The full CDR3 reads CASRTLDRPNTEAFF. Filled out from reference TRBV19 and TRBJ1-1, the complete variable domain reads DGGITQSPKYLFRKEGQNVTLSCEQNLNHDAMYWYRQDPGQGLRLIYYSQIVNDFQKGDIAEGYSVSREKKESFPLTVTSAQKNPTAFYLCASRTLDRPNTEAFFGQGTRLTVV.

The CDR3 reads CASNRQGTDTQYF. Incomplete CDR3 DNA: TGTGCCAGCAATCGACAGGGGACAGATACG. The rearrangement uses TRBV5-4 and TRBJ2-3, with 8 bases that match TRBD1. The read terminates 3 residues before the CDR3 end, so the remaining end is supplied by the germline J gene. The CDR3 is 13 amino acids. CDR1 and CDR2 from the germline V gene are SGHNT and YYREEE (reference sequence). V was clipped by 6 bases and J by 3 bases; unmatched bases: 3. The full variable domain, with the rest looked up from reference TRBV5-4 and TRBJ2-3, is ETGVTQSPTHLIKTRGQQVTLRCSSQSGHNTVSWYQQALGQGPQFIFQYYREEENGRGNFPPRFSGLQFPNYSSELNVNALELDDSALYLCASNRQGTDTQYFGPGTRLTVL.

Points on this clone: Read coverage stops 3 residues before the CDR3 terminus; the germline J gene supplies the remainder. The J gene is TRBJ1-1, the V gene TRBV11-2; no firm D call. Germline V lookup: CDR1 SGHAT, CDR2 FQNNGV. V lost 4 bases and J lost 1, with 7 bases in between. This CDR3 has 13 residues. This chain's CDR3 is CASSSQTNTEAFF. CDR3 bases read: TGTGCCAGCAGCTCACAGACGAACACTGAA.

On this clone itself: The CDR3 is cut off 3 residues early in the read; its end comes from the germline J gene. The chain uses TRBV15 and TRBJ2-7; D is perhaps TRBD2 (6 bases). V was trimmed by 6 bases and J by 3 bases, leaving 12 bases between them. Germline assignment: CDR1 LNHNV and CDR2 YYDKDF (reference sequence). The CDR3 is made up of 13 amino acids. The chain's CDR3 is CATRAEGRYEQYF. The CDR3 DNA, read in part, is TGTGCCACCAGAGCGGAGGGCCGCTACGAG.

With regard to this clone: The CDR3 end falls 3 residues outside the read, so it is completed with the germline J gene. This chain uses TRBV3-1 (or the pseudogene TRBV3-2) with TRBJ2-7; a weak D match, TRBD2 (5 bases). Per the germline V gene, CDR1 is LGHDT and CDR2 is YNNKEL (reference sequence). The V end was cut by 1 base, the J end by 5 bases, with 15 bases between. The CDR3 length is 15 residues. CDR3 sequence reads: CASSQAPGMKNEQYF. CDR3 DNA (partial): TGTGCCAGCAGCCAAGCACCGGGGATGAAGAACGAG.

For this clone: The read terminates 3 residues before the CDR3 end, so the remaining end is supplied by the germline J gene. This sequence joins TRBV6-2 or TRBV6-3 and TRBJ1-3; D gene uncertain. Germline CDR1 reads MNHEY; CDR2 reads SVGEGT. The CDR3 contains 15 residues. With 6 bases removed from V and 0 bases from J, the gap between germline ends came to 12 bases. The CDR3 DNA, read in part, is TGTGCCAGCAGCCCACCAGAGGTCTCTGGAAACACC. This translates into CASSPPEVSGNT. The full CDR3 reads CASSPPEVSGNTIYF.